The clone carrying this TCR beta chain was recorded a few times. Individual cDNA molecules received unique molecular identifiers. TCRdb called the 5' RACE reads again in MiXCR, with one record for every CDR3 protein. The data contain tens of thousands of distinct CDR3 sequences, almost 7.5% of them seen just once; the ten biggest clones take up 6.5% to 8.5%. These data originate in a study of early T cells in non-severe SARS-CoV-2 infection. Study-level background: Chains stayed unpaired after sequencing of bulk RNA from unsorted whole blood.

The CDR3 totals 13 residues. The V and J ends lost 1 base and 2 bases respectively, with 6 bases between them. The chain joins TRBV5-3 to TRBJ1-2; possibly TRBD1 for D (6 bases). TRBV5-3 is assigned to the ORF class and has an uncertain function. Source material: whole blood. The sequence was obtained from an adult who was a healthcare worker with PCR-confirmed SARS-CoV-2 infection or an uninfected control (not recorded which). CDR3 coding DNA: TGTGCCAGAAGCTTGAGGGGGAACTATGGCTACACCTTC. It translates to CARSLRGNYGYTF.